This T cell receptor (beta chain) was found in a study of blood T cell repertoires in COVID-19. Across the whole study: Spain, Italy and the United States supplied samples that represented acute and convalescent COVID-19. T cells, B-cell-depleted T cells, or PBMCs supplied cDNA or gDNA.

The CDR3 has 13 residues. Trimming removed 2 bases at V and 4 bases at J, with 10 bases between. The germline CDR1 and CDR2 sequences are SGHRS and YFSETQ. The table lists this clone with a few counts. As handled by the study authors: Estimation of nucleated cell counts relied on the amplification of reference gene primers. Sequencing was performed with immunoSEQ multiplex PCR; in TCRdb, only in-frame clones are kept and a portion is missing. V and J calls and clone size come straight from that table; D and trimming were deduced from the DNA. The sample lists around 97,000 clones, 80% to 90% occurring once.

Source material: peripheral blood. The receptor was derived from a human donor in a cohort sampled during active COVID-19. The V and J genes are TRBV5-1 and TRBJ2-7, with D perhaps TRBD1 (6 bases). This CDR3 reads CASSFSGQYEQYF. In DNA, the CDR3 is TGCGCCAGCAGCTTTTCTGGACAGTACGAGCAGTACTTC.